Listed below are T cell receptor beta chains from one sample, sequenced in a study of OX40 agonist ivuxolimab in advanced cancers. The assay was immunoSEQ multiplex PCR, and TCRdb's table has in-frame clones only and misses some. This sample has about 110,000 clones, with around nine tenths found just once. Material: CD4+ or CD8+ T cells sorted from blood, obtained in a trial of the OX40 agonist ivuxolimab. Receptors were obtained from an adult with an advanced solid tumor such as melanoma, head and neck, liver or kidney cancer. The CDR3 runs from the conserved cysteine through the conserved F or W. A D gene is named only where the DNA matches it firmly. Clone size is stated in some rows and not others, as once, few, many or a class when expanded.

TRBJ2-1 | TRBV7-9 | once | TRBD2 | CASSLRRGGQNEQFF | TGTGCCAGCAGCTTACGGCGGGGGGGCCAGAATGAGCAGTTCTTC
TRBJ2-2 | TRBV7-2 | NA | TRBD1 | CASSQSGGIARELFF | TGTGCCAGCAGCCAATCAGGGGGTATAGCGAGGGAGCTGTTTTTT
TRBJ1-1 | TRBV6-5 | NA | NA | CASLGVSTEAFF | TGTGCCAGCTTAGGGGTCTCCACTGAAGCTTTCTTT
TRBJ1-3 | TRBV7-8 | NA | NA | CASSQIFGNTIYF | TGTGCCAGCAGCCAGATCTTTGGAAACACCATATATTTT
TRBJ1-4 | TRBV5-6 | NA | NA | CASSLTGVLSTNEKLFF | TGTGCCAGCAGCTTAACCGGCGTCCTTTCAACTAATGAAAAACTGTTTTTT
TRBJ1-3 | TRBV11-2 | NA | NA | CASSSGQTLLWKELNTIYF | TGTGCCAGCAGCTCTGGACAGACACTACTCTGGAAAGAACTAAACACCATATATTTT
TRBJ1-5 | TRBV19 | NA | NA | CASCDEYYSNQPQHF | TGTGCCAGTTGCGATGAGTATTATAGCAATCAGCCCCAGCATTTT
TRBJ1-5 | TRBV28 | NA | NA | CASSFRPRGRSNQPQHF | TGTGCCAGCAGTTTCCGCCCCAGGGGTAGGAGCAATCAGCCCCAGCATTTT
TRBJ2-7 | TRBV6-1 | NA | NA | CASRESHTAETYEQYF | TGTGCCAGCAGAGAATCTCACACGGCAGAAACTTACGAGCAGTACTTC
TRBJ2-4 | TRBV19 | NA | NA | CASSRNPGLAKNIQYF | TGTGCCAGTAGTAGGAACCCAGGGTTGGCCAAAAACATTCAGTACTTC
TRBJ2-2 | TRBV18 | NA | TRBD1 | CASSSKVQGDTGELFF | TGTGCCAGCTCAAGCAAGGTACAGGGGGACACCGGGGAGCTGTTTTTT
TRBJ2-2 | TRBV10-2 | NA | TRBD2 | CASRTSGGNTGELFF | TGCGCCAGCAGGACTAGCGGGGGGAACACCGGGGAGCTGTTTTTT
TRBJ1-2 | TRBV7-2 | NA | NA | CASSLEGSDYGYTF | TGTGCCAGCAGCTTAGAGGGGTCAGACTATGGCTACACCTTC
TRBJ1-6 | TRBV6-5 | NA | TRBD1 | CASRPGQEYSPLHF | TGTGCCAGCAGACCCGGACAGGAGTATTCACCCCTCCACTTT
TRBJ2-7 | TRBV6-1 | NA | NA | CASSEARPLGGEQYF | TGTGCCAGCAGTGAAGCGCGACCCCTGGGAGGCGAGCAGTACTTC
TRBJ1-4 | TRBV7-9 | NA | NA | CASSLVVTAEKLFF | TGTGCCAGCAGCTTAGTAGTGACAGCCGAAAAACTGTTTTTT
TRBJ1-5 | TRBV7-9 | NA | NA | CASKQGNQPQHF | TGTGCCAGCAAACAGGGCAATCAGCCCCAGCATTTT
TRBJ1-4 | TRBV18 | NA | NA | CASSPESEKLFF | TGTGCCAGCTCACCAGAGAGTGAAAAACTGTTTTTT
TRBJ2-1 | TRBV5-5 | NA | NA | CASSLESPGPYNEQFF | TGTGCCAGCAGCTTGGAATCTCCTGGGCCCTACAATGAGCAGTTCTTC
TRBJ2-7 | TRBV4-2 | NA | TRBD2 | CASSQGTSGDYEQYF | TGTGCCAGCAGCCAAGGGACTAGCGGGGACTACGAGCAGTACTTC
TRBJ1-6 | TRBV19 | NA | TRBD1 | CASMVGQGMYNSPLHF | TGTGCCAGTATGGTCGGACAGGGGATGTATAATTCACCCCTCCACTTT
TRBJ2-3 | TRBV9 | NA | TRBD1 | CASSVTGAGTDTQYF | TGTGCCAGCAGCGTAACAGGGGCCGGCACAGATACGCAGTATTTT